The rows below give T cell receptor beta chains drawn from one sample of a study of blood T cell repertoires in COVID-19. TCRdb keeps only in-frame clones here, not all; method: immunoSEQ multiplex PCR. The sample holds around 97,000 clones, 84% seen once. The source material was peripheral blood. The receptors were gathered from a human donor in a cohort sampled during active COVID-19. Each CDR3 is given with its conserved first and last residue. A D gene is named only where the DNA matches it firmly. For some rows the clone size is stated as once, few or many, or as a class when expanded; others skip it.

V	D	J	size	DNA	CDR3
TRBV19	.	TRBJ2-7	.	TGTGCCAGTACCACAGGGTACGAGCAGTACTTC	CASTTGYEQYF
TRBV7-6	TRBD1	TRBJ2-2	few	TGTGCCAGCAGCCAAGGACAGGGGACCGGGGAGCTGTTTTTT	CASSQGQGTGELFF
TRBV5-5	.	TRBJ1-2	few	TGTGCCAGCAGCGAGGGAAGGAACTATGGCTACACCTTC	CASSEGRNYGYTF
TRBV7-9	.	TRBJ2-7	.	TGTGCCAGCAGCTTTCACGGGGTAAACGAGCAGTACTTC	CASSFHGVNEQYF
TRBV6-5	TRBD1	TRBJ2-7	.	TGTGCCAGCGGAACAGGGGGCAACGAGCAGTACTTC	CASGTGGNEQYF
TRBV5-6	.	TRBJ2-6	.	TGTGCCAGCAGCTTGGGGCCAACTGGGGCCAACGTCCTGACTTTC	CASSLGPTGANVLTF
TRBV19	TRBD1	TRBJ1-3	.	TGTGCCAGTAGTAGCCAGGGGGCGAAAACCATATATTTT	CASSSQGAKTIYF
TRBV13	TRBD1	TRBJ1-2	.	TGTGCCAGCAGCCTGGGACAGGGATCCCTAGGCTACACCTTC	CASSLGQGSLGYTF
TRBV12-3/TRBV12-4	.	TRBJ2-7	few	TGTGCCAGCAGTCGCCGGGACGAGCAGTACTTC	CASSRRDEQYF
TRBV3-1/TRBV3-2	.	TRBJ1-1	.	TGTGCCAGCAGCCAAGATACGGGAAGTGTAGCTTTCTTT	CASSQDTGSVAFF
TRBV9	TRBD2	TRBJ2-3	.	TGTGCCAGCAGTTTACTAGCGGTGGGCGATACGCAGTATTTT	CASSLLAVGDTQYF
TRBV27	.	TRBJ1-4	.	TGTGCCAGCAGTTCAGCTTGGGGGGTTAATGAAAAACTGTTTTTT	CASSSAWGVNEKLFF
TRBV10-1	.	TRBJ1-1	.	TGCGCCAGCAGTGTCGGAGGGGACACTGAAGCTTTCTTT	CASSVGGDTEAFF
TRBV20-1	TRBD2	TRBJ2-5	few	TGCAGTGCTAGTTATGCGGGGGGGCAGGAGACCCAGTACTTC	CSASYAGGQETQYF
TRBV5-1	TRBD2	TRBJ2-7	.	TGCGCCAGCAGCTTGGCGGGAGGGTACCCCTACGAGCAGTACTTC	CASSLAGGYPYEQYF
TRBV19	.	TRBJ1-1	.	TGTGCCAGTAGTATGGGGGGTTGGGACACTGAAGCTTTCTTT	CASSMGGWDTEAFF